This T cell receptor beta chain was captured in a study of shared clonotypes between healthy human individuals (TCRdb year 2020). Study-level background: The cohort included three men and a couple of women between 18 and 49 years of age. To increase sequencing depth and limit assay-specific biases, TCR repertoire library preparation and sequencing were carried out by different laboratories using diverse techniques. Between about 0.8 and 9.5 billion PBMCs per donor were obtained by leukapheresis. To estimate repertoire size and how much clonotypes are shared between individuals, the study performed deep sequencing of blood TCR repertoires from about five healthy adults. For each donor, CD4 naive and CD4 memory were each run on three plates, CD8 naive on two plates, and CD8 memory on one plate. Beyond this particular receptor, the publication reports: Sampling was restricted to blood, and TCR repertoires in tissues likely differ from the TCR repertoires found in blood. Rarefaction of sorted-subset datasets indicated incomplete sequencing despite the large sequencing depth. When a few donors were compared, the shared fraction of clonotypes was around 5% for naive CD4, about 4% for naive CD8, roughly 2.3% for memory CD4, and about 0.36% for memory CD8. Clonotypes shared by all four sorted-subset donors showed higher generation probabilities than non-shared clonotypes. Pairwise subsampling indicated that sequencing depth was expected to affect the degree of clonotype sharing among donors. The genetic and exposure-history diversity represented was limited by the small number of donors. Naive subsets generally had larger estimated clonotype richness than memory subsets.

TCR CDR3 regions were amplified from genomic DNA by multiplex PCR using the deep immunoSEQ assay. Genomic DNA extracted from each cell subset was distributed evenly over all wells of several immunoSEQ 96-well plates, and each plate served as one replicate. For sorted subsets, about 220 ng of genomic DNA, equivalent to some 30,000 T cell genomes, went into each replicate PCR. Purified libraries were quantified with a Qubit 3.0 fluorometer, sized on a Bioanalyzer 2100, and re-quantified with the KAPA Library Quantification kit. Every immunoSEQ 96-well plate was sequenced on a separate single-read 150-cycle Illumina NextSeq 550 flow cell. Per the original workflow: Because only junctional sequences without quality scores were contained in the immunoSEQ output, filtering matching that applied to full-length reads could not be performed. Sequences were annotated with PyIR, a Python wrapper for IgBLAST v1.9, and V/J genes and CDR3 were assigned using IMGT germline references. Reads were removed for weak V/J assignments (E-value above 1e-6), missing CDR3, stop codons, out-of-frame junctions, or ambiguous translated residues. A V3J clonotype was defined by an identical inferred V gene, J gene, and CDR3 amino acid sequence. To compute the percentage overlap between repertoires, the number of shared unique clonotypes was divided by the size of the smaller repertoire. Repertoire richness was assessed with RTK rarefaction, the Chao1 estimator, and Recon v2.1 estimates of unobserved clonotypes. OLGA was used to compute generation probabilities for all TCRbeta clonotypes that the gDNA method yielded from a few donors. TCRdb took this table from immuneACCESS and kept in-frame rearrangements with V and J called. Such tables lack part of the clones; where checked against another copy, unresolved V genes explain under half of the gap, and the rest is unexplained. That table supplies the V and J calls and clone size; D and trimming were determined from the DNA. The sample has millions of clones on record, 90% to 95% of them singletons. The top ten constitute about 0.13% of the sample.

Concerning this clone: Its specific antigen is unknown. Within one base of it there is no much larger clone, and no base qualities were kept.

The CDR3 starts with the cysteine, ends with the phenylalanine, and has 16 residues. Left in the record is the CDR3 DNA by itself, 48 bases read in frame from the first base. Cut back by 3 bases and 0 bases, the V and J ends lie 11 bases apart. From a lookup of the germline V gene, CDR1 and CDR2 are KGHSH and LQKENI. The donors were healthy, HIV-negative adults with no recently reported acute infections or vaccinations. Every donor was a Caucasian adult living in Nashville, Tennessee, USA. CD4+ T cells were enriched by magnetic negative selection; naive cells were then positively selected on CD45RA, and the negative fraction formed the memory subset. After blood collection by leukapheresis, PBMCs were isolated using Ficoll-Histopaque density gradient centrifugation and then cryopreserved in the vapor phase of liquid nitrogen. Analytical flow cytometry was used to check the purity and quantity of every magnetically sorted T cell population. Genomic DNA was isolated from each sorted fraction and quantified by UV absorbance on a Nanodrop 2000c.

This TCR was sampled from a man between 18 and 35 years old in good health. This receptor chain uses TRBV18 and TRBJ2-2; the D call is tentative, TRBD1 or TRBD2, as each matches 6 bases. The sample was naive CD4+ T cells sorted from blood. What the cell subset or site label conveys for this sample: CD45RA+ positively selected. CDR3 region: CASSPMGGPNTGELFF. At the DNA level, the sequence is TGTGCCAGCTCACCGATGGGGGGCCCGAACACCGGGGAGCTGTTTTTT. When the CDR3 is completed using the reference TRBV18 and TRBJ2-2 genes on either side, the full variable domain is NAGVMQNPRHLVRRRGQEARLRCSPMKGHSHVYWYRQLPEEGLKFMVYLQKENIIDESGMPKERFSAEFPKEGPSILRIQQVVRGDSAAYFCASSPMGGPNTGELFFGEGSRLTVL.